This entry lists 21 T cell receptor beta chains sequenced from one sample in a study of CD8+CD57+ T cells in acquired aplastic anemia. Patients chosen for sequencing had shown CD8+CD57+ cell expansion by flow cytometry. It was genomic DNA that served as the template for profiling TCR beta VDJ and CDR3. MiXCR, applied by TCRdb to the reads, yields one record per CDR3 protein. The table has roughly 250,000 distinct CDR3 sequences, 47% seen once. Specimen: sorted CD4+, CD8+, or CD8+CD57+ T cells (not recorded which) from PBMCs. The receptors were sampled from a human donor with aplastic anemia.

This clonotype was seen only a few times. V usage is TRBV7-7 and J usage is TRBJ2-5; D remains ambiguous. V gave up 4 bases and J gave up 2 bases, with 11 bases separating them. CDR1 and CDR2 (germline): SSHAT, FNYEAQ (reference sequence). CDR3 length: 14 amino acids. The CDR3 bases are TGTGCCAGCAGCTATTCGGCAGGACAAGAGACCCAGTACTTC. Protein sequence: CASSYSAGQETQYF.

To note about this clonotype: A much bigger clone sits one base away, suggesting this may be a read error. The chain combines TRBV12-3 or TRBV12-4 with TRBJ1-5, with 7 bases lining up with TRBD1. The CDR3 spans 13 residues. The V segment lost 7 bases and the J segment 7 bases; nucleotides outside the gene matches: 7. The CDR3 DNA sequence: TGTGCCAGCAAAAGACAGGGAGGACAGCCCCAGCATTTT. It yields the protein CASKRQGGQPQHF.

This clonotype was seen a single time. The rearrangement uses TRBV5-4 and TRBJ2-7; D tentatively reads TRBD1 or TRBD2 (5 bases each). Germline V gene lookup returns CDR1 SGHNT and CDR2 YYREEE (reference sequence). The CDR3 is made up of 12 amino acids. Trimming shortened V by 4 bases and J by 7 bases, and 12 bases separated the two germline ends. The CDR3 region has the DNA TGTGCCAGCAGCCCGTGGGGGTTAGAGCAGTACTTC. Translation gives CASSPWGLEQYF.

V usage is TRBV15 and J usage is TRBJ2-7; 10 positions agree with TRBD1. Germline V gives CDR1 LNHNV, CDR2 YYDKDF (reference sequence). V shed 3 bases, J shed 2 bases, and the junction held 10 bases outside the gene matches. The CDR3 consists of 17 residues. CDR3 in amino acids: CATSRYPPGQGAYEQYF. The CDR3 DNA reads as TGTGCCACCAGCAGGTACCCGCCTGGACAGGGGGCCTACGAGCAGTACTTC.

The rearrangement uses TRBV10-3 and TRBJ1-1; D is unresolved. With 6 bases removed from V and 4 bases from J, the gap between germline ends came to 12 bases. Germline assignment: CDR1 ENHRY and CDR2 SYGVKD. The CDR3 covers 13 residues. The CDR3 DNA sequence: TGTGCCATCAGGCCATCAGTGGGCACTGAAGCTTTCTTT. Its translation is CAIRPSVGTEAFF.

This clonotype came up a few times. The CDR3 region has the DNA TGTGCCATCAGTGATACTGGCACAGATACGCAGTATTTT. Amino acids: CAISDTGTDTQYF. The chain combines TRBV10-3 with TRBJ2-3; unclear D gene. Germline V gives CDR1 ENHRY, CDR2 SYGVKD. The CDR3 length is 13 residues. Trimming cost V 3 bases and J 1 base, with 5 bases left between them.

The CDR3 DNA sequence: TGTGCCAGCAGTTTATCGAACACCTACGAGCAGTACTTC. It is translated as CASSLSNTYEQYF. The genes are TRBV27 and TRBJ2-7; no firm D call. The CDR3 runs 13 residues. Germline V gene sequence: CDR1 MNHEY, CDR2 SMNVEV (reference sequence). Trimming shortened V by 0 bases and J by 2 bases, and 5 bases separated the two germline ends.

This clonotype was found once. The chain combines TRBV11-2 with TRBJ1-2, with D perhaps TRBD1 (5 bases). Trimming removed 7 bases from V and 5 bases from J, with 14 bases in between. Germline loops: CDR1 SGHAT, CDR2 FQNNGV. The CDR3 loop spans 13 amino acids. CDR3: CASTDSTPYGYTF. CDR3 DNA: TGTGCCAGCACCGACAGCACTCCATATGGCTACACCTTC.

A word on this clonotype: No conserved phenylalanine or tryptophan is present at the end of the CDR3, so a read error is the likely explanation. The chain links TRBV25-1 to TRBJ2-1; 7 bases line up with TRBD1. V shed 3 bases and J 3 bases; nucleotides not matched to a gene: 2. The CDR3 loop spans 14 amino acids. Germline V gene sequence: CDR1 MGHDK, CDR2 SYGVNS. CDR3 sequence (DNA): TGTGCCAGCAGTGAGGACAGGAGCTACAATGAGCAGTTCCTC. It is translated as CASSEDRSYNEQFL.

Turning to this clonotype: Being one base from a much bigger clone, this may be a read error. The chain recombines TRBV9 with TRBJ2-1; tentative D call: TRBD2 (7 bases). The germline CDR1 and CDR2 sequences are SGDLS and YYNGEE. This CDR3 has 16 residues. CDR3 loop: CAGSVEGGADYNEQFF. CDR3 coding DNA: TGTGCCGGCAGCGTAGAAGGGGGGGCCGACTACAATGAGCAGTTCTTC.

This chain connects TRBV5-1 to TRBJ1-3, with D unclear. Trimming stripped 0 bases from V and 0 bases from J, with 10 bases between. Germline loops: CDR1 SGHRS, CDR2 YFSETQ. This CDR3 is built from 16 residues. CDR3 in DNA: TGCGCCAGCAGCTTGGGCAGGACTAACTCTGGAAACACCATATATTTT. Its protein is CASSLGRTNSGNTIYF.

In this sample, this clonotype turned up many times. The chain has TRBV19 and TRBJ2-7, with 10 positions matching TRBD1. Losses at the gene ends were 10 bases for V and 2 bases for J; bases not matched to a gene: 2. The germline gives CDR1 LNHDA, CDR2 SQIVND (reference sequence). The CDR3 is 12 amino acids. This CDR3 reads CATTGGPYEQYF. CDR3 DNA sequence: TGTGCCACGACAGGGGGCCCCTACGAGCAGTACTTC.

This clonotype was counted only a few times. The CDR3 protein is CSARSGTGALSYGYTF. CDR3 nucleotides: TGCAGTGCTAGGTCCGGGACAGGGGCCCTATCCTATGGCTACACCTTC. V gene TRBV20-1 combines with J gene TRBJ1-2, with TRBD1 matching 10 bases. J was trimmed by 4 bases and V by 3 bases; bases with no gene match: 11. CDR1 DFQATT and CDR2 SNEGSKA come from the germline V gene (reference sequence). The CDR3 totals 16 residues.

The sample holds many counts of this clonotype. The chain links TRBV13 to TRBJ2-1; D is unclear. V lost 2 bases and J lost 6, with 11 bases in between. The CDR3 contains 14 residues. Per germline, CDR1 PRHDT and CDR2 FYEKMQ (reference sequence). The CDR3 loop is CASSLSPPGNEQFF. The CDR3 coding sequence is TGTGCCAGCAGCTTATCCCCACCGGGCAATGAGCAGTTCTTC.

The chain links TRBV9 to TRBJ2-6; either TRBD1 or TRBD2 may fit D (5 bases each). The germline V and J ends were trimmed by 4 bases and 4 bases, with 24 bases remaining between them. CDR1 is SGDLS, CDR2 YYNGEE, per germline. CDR3 length: 19 amino acids. The DNA of the CDR3 is TGTGCCAGCAGCTCCAGGGACCAGTTAGGCGCTTCCGGGGCCAACGTCCTGACTTTC. This codes for CASSSRDQLGASGANVLTF.

This CDR3 reads CASDKDRGSLYEQYF. The CDR3 DNA is TGTGCCAGCGATAAGGACAGGGGGTCCCTCTACGAGCAGTACTTC. This sequence joins TRBV6-2 or TRBV6-3 and TRBJ2-7; TRBD1 aligns across 10 bases. This CDR3 is built from 15 residues. CDR1 and CDR2 (germline): MNHEY, SVGEGT. V was pared by 8 bases and J by 3 bases, with 10 bases of the junction left unmatched.

The V call is TRBV10-3, the J call TRBJ2-1, with 10 bases aligning to TRBD2. Germline loops: CDR1 ENHRY, CDR2 SYGVKD. CDR3 length: 17 residues. V gave up 6 bases and J gave up 0 bases; unmatched junction bases: 8. CDR3 nucleotides: TGTGCCATCAGAACTAGCGGGGTACACCTCTCCTACAATGAGCAGTTCTTC. It yields the protein CAIRTSGVHLSYNEQFF.

The chain links TRBV5-1 to TRBJ2-7; 7 nucleotides match TRBD1. V lost 3 bases, J lost 4 bases, and 7 bases stayed unmatched. There are 14 residues in the CDR3. Looked up from germline, CDR1 is SGHRS and CDR2 is YFSETQ. CDR3 sequence (DNA): TGCGCCAGCAGCTCGACAGGGTTTGAGTACGAGCAGTACTTC. Translating it yields CASSSTGFEYEQYF.

This clonotype showed up many times. The chain joins TRBV9 to TRBJ1-4, with D possibly TRBD1 on 5 matching bases. The germline V gene has CDR1 SGDLS and CDR2 YYNGEE. The CDR3 has 15 residues. Trimming stripped 3 bases from V and 0 bases from J, with 9 bases between. In DNA, the CDR3 is TGTGCCAGCAGCGCGACAGATGCAACTAATGAAAAACTGTTTTTT. Amino acid sequence: CASSATDATNEKLFF. The full variable domain, with the rest looked up from reference TRBV9 and TRBJ1-4, is DSGVTQTPKHLITATGQRVTLRCSPRSGDLSVYWYQQSLDQGLQFLIQYYNGEERAKGNILERFSAQQFPDLHSELNLSSLELGDSALYFCASSATDATNEKLFFGSGTQLSVL.

This clonotype was recorded at least ten times. The rearrangement links TRBV7-9 to TRBJ2-1; 11 positions match TRBD2. The J segment lost 6 bases and the V segment lost 2 bases, leaving 9 bases of the junction unmatched. Germline assignment: CDR1 SEHNR and CDR2 FQNEAQ (reference sequence). CDR3 length equals 17 residues. CDR3 amino acids: CASSLPPTSGDINEQFF. CDR3 DNA: TGTGCCAGCAGCTTACCCCCGACTAGCGGGGATATCAATGAGCAGTTCTTC.

This chain connects TRBV29-1 to TRBJ1-5; a weak D match, TRBD1 (5 bases). Per the germline V gene, CDR1 is SQVTM and CDR2 is ANQGSEA. Trimming stripped 8 bases from V and 6 bases from J, with 17 bases between. CDR3 length: 13 residues. CDR3 loop: CSSSPGLTQPQHF. The DNA for the CDR3 is TGCAGCTCTAGTCCAGGGTTAACTCAGCCCCAGCATTTT.